Sequencing of this T cell receptor beta chain was carried out in a study of blood T cell repertoires in COVID-19. Sequenced by immunoSEQ multiplex PCR; TCRdb stores in-frame clones only, minus some. The sample shows approximately 220,000 clones, 75% to 90% of them seen only once. The CDR3 has 13 residues. Germline CDR1 is SNHLY and CDR2 is FYNNEI. Unmatched junction bases numbered 5, after V lost 4 bases and J lost 8 bases. Cohort assignment relied on participant-reported clinical history. All exposed participants met a person with COVID-19 within 2 weeks before entering the study. The sequencing sample was made of PBMCs or T cells enriched from blood (not recorded which). This chain links TRBV2 with TRBJ2-1; TRBD1 matches at 7 bases. This TCR was recovered from a woman aged 30 to 39 who had been exposed to COVID-19. The CDR3 region has the DNA TGTGCCAGCAGTGTTCGACAGGGCGATGAGCAGTTCTTC. The encoded protein is CASSVRQGDEQFF.